This T cell receptor (beta chain) was recorded in a study of blood T cell repertoires in COVID-19. The method was immunoSEQ multiplex PCR; TCRdb's version includes in-frame clones alone and lacks a portion of them. The profile covers roughly 200,000 clones, with 75% to 85% appearing a single time and around a tenth taken by the ten largest. Trimming removed 10 bases from V and 4 bases from J; junction bases left unmatched: 9. The CDR3 spans 13 residues. Germline CDR1 is SGDLS and CDR2 is YYNGEE. Sequenced sample: PBMCs or T cells enriched from blood (not recorded which). The receptor comes from a man aged 35 to 55 who had recovered from COVID-19. The chain is built from TRBV9 and TRBJ1-1; 8 bases agree with TRBD1. The CDR3 DNA reads as TGTGCCTCCACTACAGGGGGAGGCACTGAAGCTTTCTTT. Its protein product is CASTTGGGTEAFF. Together with reference TRBV9 and TRBJ1-1, the CDR3 gives the full variable domain: DSGVTQTPKHLITATGQRVTLRCSPRSGDLSVYWYQQSLDQGLQFLIQYYNGEERAKGNILERFSAQQFPDLHSELNLSSLELGDSALYFCASTTGGGTEAFFGQGTRLTVV.